A single sample is the source of the 22 T cell receptor beta chains below, sequenced in a study of blood T cell repertoires in COVID-19. Profiling relied on immunoSEQ multiplex PCR, and the TCRdb table lists in-frame clones only, not all of them. Found here are approximately 230,000 clones, around 84% of them singletons; the top ten hold around 1.7%. Material: PBMCs or T cells enriched from blood (not recorded which). The source is a man aged 40-50 years who had recovered from COVID-19.

The chain is built from TRBV7-2 and TRBJ2-5, with TRBD2 as a possible D gene (7 bases). The V end was cut by 5 bases, the J end by 2 bases, with 12 bases between. CDR1 is SGHTA and CDR2 is FQGNSA in the germline V gene. The CDR3 has 14 residues. CDR3 coding DNA: TGTGCCAGCAGCGCGGGGGCATCTCAAGAGACCCAGTACTTC. Amino acids: CASSAGASQETQYF.

The sample holds one count of this clone. J is TRBJ2-1 and V is TRBV9; TRBD2 matches 14 bases. The CDR3 is 15 residues long. Germline lookup yields CDR1 SGDLS and CDR2 YYNGEE. The trim removed 0 bases at V and 10 bases at J, leaving 3 bases unmatched. This chain's CDR3 is CASSVDGTSGSEQFF. The CDR3, as DNA: TGTGCCAGCAGCGTAGATGGGACTAGCGGGAGCGAGCAGTTCTTC. Full variable domain (outside the CDR3, taken from reference TRBV9 and TRBJ2-1): DSGVTQTPKHLITATGQRVTLRCSPRSGDLSVYWYQQSLDQGLQFLIQYYNGEERAKGNILERFSAQQFPDLHSELNLSSLELGDSALYFCASSVDGTSGSEQFFGPGTRLTVL.

The genes are TRBV7-6 and TRBJ1-2; the D gene is possibly TRBD1 (5 bases). CDR1 is SGHVS and CDR2 is FNYEAQ in the germline V gene. This CDR3 is built from 13 residues. Deletions cut 4 bases from V and 4 bases from J, with 10 bases between. CDR3 DNA: TGTGCCAGCAGCTCGACAGCTTCCTATGGCTACACCTTC. It yields the protein CASSSTASYGYTF.

This clone is a singleton in its sample. This rearrangement joins TRBV4-3 to TRBJ2-3; 15 nucleotides line up with TRBD2. CDR1 and CDR2 (germline): LGHNA, YSLEER. This CDR3 has 17 amino acids. With 5 bases clipped from V and 8 bases from J, the junction kept 11 bases outside the gene matches. CDR3 nucleotide sequence: TGCGCCAGCAGCGGCTACTGGACTAGCGGGGGGGCGGCTACGCAGTATTTT. Translated: CASSGYWTSGGAATQYF.

The rearrangement joins TRBV9 to TRBJ2-5, with D maybe TRBD2 (6 bases). The CDR3 is made up of 16 amino acids. Looked up from germline, CDR1 is SGDLS and CDR2 is YYNGEE. V lost 0 bases to trimming and J lost 5 bases, with 17 bases between them. CDR3 DNA: TGTGCCAGCAGCGTAGGAATGTCTAGCCGGGGGGAGACCCAGTACTTC. It is translated as CASSVGMSSRGETQYF. The full variable domain, completed using reference TRBV9 and TRBJ2-5, is DSGVTQTPKHLITATGQRVTLRCSPRSGDLSVYWYQQSLDQGLQFLIQYYNGEERAKGNILERFSAQQFPDLHSELNLSSLELGDSALYFCASSVGMSSRGETQYFGPGTRLLVL.

The genes are TRBV30 and TRBJ1-2; TRBD1 matches 8 bases. The CDR3 has 15 residues. Germline V gene data show CDR1 as GTSNPN and CDR2 as SVGIG (reference sequence). With 5 bases clipped from V and 8 bases from J, the junction kept 16 bases outside the gene matches. The CDR3 reads CAWCPGQASLGGYTF. As DNA, the CDR3 is TGTGCCTGGTGTCCGGGACAGGCCTCCTTGGGCGGCTACACCTTC.

This chain uses TRBV29-1 with TRBJ2-3, with 12 bases that match TRBD1. This CDR3 region has 13 residues. Germline V gene data show CDR1 as SQVTM and CDR2 as ANQGSEA. Trimming removed 8 bases from V and 4 bases from J; junction bases left unmatched: 4. The CDR3 reads CSTGQGAPDTQYF. The CDR3 DNA sequence: TGCAGCACGGGACAGGGGGCCCCAGATACGCAGTATTTT.

CDR3 amino acids: CASSLDLGANNSPLHF. The DNA of the CDR3 is TGTGCCAGCAGCTTAGATTTGGGGGCGAATAATTCACCCCTCCACTTT. The chain links TRBV11-2 to TRBJ1-6; the D gene is possibly TRBD1 (6 bases). The V end was cut by 0 bases, the J end by 5 bases, with 11 bases between. This CDR3 is 16 amino acids long. Germline loops: CDR1 SGHAT, CDR2 FQNNGV.

The CDR3 sequence is CASRPRASGTQETQYF. CDR3 nucleotides: TGTGCCAGTAGGCCAAGGGCTAGCGGGACTCAAGAGACCCAGTACTTC. The rearrangement uses TRBV19 and TRBJ2-5; TRBD2 aligns across 9 bases. V was clipped by 6 bases and J by 2 bases; unmatched bases: 10. The CDR3 is 16 amino acids. The germline V gene encodes CDR1 LNHDA and CDR2 SQIVND (reference sequence).

The genes are TRBV11-1 and TRBJ2-7, with D possibly TRBD1 on 5 matching bases. The CDR3 sequence is 15 residues long. Germline loops: CDR1 SGHAT, CDR2 FQDESV (reference sequence). The V and J ends lost 5 bases and 3 bases respectively, with 17 bases between them. CDR3 sequence: CASSPGRFPYYEQYF. The CDR3 DNA is TGTGCCAGCAGCCCAGGGCGCTTCCCTTACTACGAGCAGTACTTC. Full variable domain (outside the CDR3, taken from reference TRBV11-1 and TRBJ2-7): EAEVAQSPRYKITEKSQAVAFWCDPISGHATLYWYRQILGQGPELLVQFQDESVVDDSQLPKDRFSAERLKGVDSTLKIQPAELGDSAMYLCASSPGRFPYYEQYFGPGTRLTVT.

The rearrangement links TRBV30 to TRBJ1-1; the D is unclear. V was pared by 5 bases and J by 2 bases, with 12 bases between. Germline values: CDR1 GTSNPN, CDR2 SVGIG (reference sequence). CDR3 length equals 13 residues. In DNA, the CDR3 is TGTGCCTGGTGCCCCACAGCCAACACTGAAGCTTTCTTT. This sequence encodes CAWCPTANTEAFF.

V usage is TRBV6-5 and J usage is TRBJ2-7; 10 bases agree with TRBD1. The germline CDR1 and CDR2 sequences are MNHEY and SVGAGI. The CDR3 runs 15 residues. The V and J ends lost 1 base and 4 bases, in that order; junction bases with no gene match: 4. The CDR3 reads CASSYLTGGLYEQYF. In nucleotides, the CDR3 is TGTGCCAGCAGTTACTTGACAGGGGGCCTATACGAGCAGTACTTC.

The V gene is TRBV28, the J gene TRBJ1-2; the D gene is possibly TRBD1 (5 bases). V lost 7 bases, J lost 2 bases, and 20 bases lay in between. CDR3 length equals 16 residues. The V gene's germline CDR1 is MDHEN and CDR2 SYDVKM. The CDR3 spells CASTLGSGMLNYGYTF. The CDR3 DNA sequence: TGTGCCAGCACCTTAGGGTCAGGGATGCTAAACTATGGCTACACCTTC.

The J gene is TRBJ2-7, the V gene TRBV7-6, with 7 bases identical to TRBD2. V lost 8 bases and J lost 4; bases outside the gene matches: 5. The CDR3 extends over 12 amino acids. Germline assignment: CDR1 SGHVS and CDR2 FNYEAQ. CDR3 bases: TGTGCCAGCGGCCTCGGGGGGTACGAGCAGTACTTC. This encodes CASGLGGYEQYF. The variable domain in full, completed from reference TRBV7-6 and TRBJ2-7, reads GAGVSQSPRYKVTKRGQDVALRCDPISGHVSLYWYRQALGQGPEFLTYFNYEAQQDKSGLPNDRFSAERPEGSISTLTIQRTEQRDSAMYRCASGLGGYEQYFGPGTRLTVT.

The table lists this clone with a count of one. The DNA for the CDR3 is TGTGCCAGCAGTTACCCCGTCGGGACTTCCACTGAAGCTTTCTTT. Its translation is CASSYPVGTSTEAFF. The rearrangement joins TRBV6-5 to TRBJ1-1; D might be TRBD1 (5 bases). From germline, CDR1 is MNHEY and CDR2 SVGAGI. V was clipped by 2 bases and J by 4 bases, with 14 bases between them. This CDR3 has 15 amino acids.

The rearrangement joins TRBV5-1 to TRBJ2-2, with a possible D match to TRBD2 (6 bases). Germline V gene lookup returns CDR1 SGHRS and CDR2 YFSETQ. This CDR3 has 17 residues. Trimming stripped 4 bases from V and 1 base from J, with 17 bases between. CDR3 in amino acids: CASSPRGGLLNTGELFF. In DNA, the CDR3 is TGCGCCAGCAGCCCCCGTGGGGGACTCCTGAACACCGGGGAGCTGTTTTTT.

The sample holds a few counts of this clone. This chain connects TRBV28 to TRBJ2-4; the match to TRBD2 covers 7 bases. The CDR3 has 16 amino acids. The J segment lost 3 bases and the V segment lost 7 bases, leaving 12 bases of the junction unmatched. CDR1 is MDHEN and CDR2 is SYDVKM in the germline V gene. The CDR3 DNA sequence: TGTGCCAGCATCTCAAGGGAGGGAAAAGACAAAAACATTCAGTACTTC. Amino acid sequence: CASISREGKDKNIQYF.

The chain employs TRBV3-1 (or the pseudogene TRBV3-2) and TRBJ1-5; D is unclear. Germline-derived CDR1 and CDR2 are LGHDT and YNNKEL (reference sequence). Trimming removed 0 bases from V and 6 bases from J, with 9 bases in between. The CDR3 sequence is 14 residues long. The DNA for the CDR3 is TGTGCCAGCAGCCAAGATCGGACTTGTCAGCCCCAGCATTTT. It yields the protein CASSQDRTCQPQHF.

This clone was found once. V gene TRBV6-5 combines with J gene TRBJ2-3; TRBD1 matches 7 bases. This CDR3 spans 16 amino acids. Germline V gene data show CDR1 as MNHEY and CDR2 as SVGAGI. V was clipped by 1 base and J by 6 bases; unmatched bases: 10. CDR3 protein: CASSYFTGVDKDTQYF. The CDR3 DNA reads TGTGCCAGCAGTTACTTCACAGGGGTTGATAAGGATACGCAGTATTTT.

This clone has a handful of counts. The chain uses TRBV29-1 and TRBJ1-3; D is undetermined. The CDR3 loop spans 14 amino acids. Germline CDR1 and CDR2: SQVTM and ANQGSEA. The V gene lost 1 base and the J gene lost 0 bases, with 7 bases spanning the gap. The chain's CDR3 is CSVEATGSGNTIYF. CDR3 DNA: TGCAGCGTTGAAGCGACGGGCTCTGGAAACACCATATATTTT. The full variable domain, with the rest looked up from reference TRBV29-1 and TRBJ1-3, is SAVISQKPSRDICQRGTSLTIQCQVDSQVTMMFWYRQQPGQSLTLIATANQGSEATYESGFVIDKFPISRPNLTFSTLTVSNMSPEDSSIYLCSVEATGSGNTIYFGEGSWLTVV.

Judged by abundance, this clone is medium-sized. The V gene is TRBV4-2, the J gene TRBJ1-4, with 7 bases identical to TRBD1. Germline CDR1 LGHNA, CDR2 YNFKEQ. The CDR3 loop spans 16 amino acids. V was pared by 0 bases and J by 7 bases, with 8 bases of the junction left unmatched. DNA of the CDR3: TGTGCCAGCAGCCAAGATCGCGGAGGGGGCGGTGAAAAACTGTTTTTT. Encoded protein: CASSQDRGGGGEKLFF.

The chain combines TRBV11-2 with TRBJ1-2; a weak D match, TRBD1 (5 bases). This CDR3 has 14 amino acids. Germline V gives CDR1 SGHAT, CDR2 FQNNGV. Trimming left V 0 bases short and J 2 bases short, with 7 bases between. The CDR3 here is CASSLDRQNYGYTF. CDR3 bases: TGTGCCAGCAGCTTAGATCGACAGAACTATGGCTACACCTTC.